A selection of T cell receptor beta chains follows, all from one sample in a study of control samples from healthy donors and cancer patients. The assay was immunoSEQ multiplex PCR, and TCRdb's table has in-frame clones only and misses some. The table records about 95,000 clones, around 85% of them present only once. The sequenced sample was blood. The receptors stem from a man aged 25-40 years in good health. The CDR3 runs from the conserved cysteine through the conserved F or W. Each record gives: clone size, V gene, D gene, J gene, CDR3 protein, CDR3 DNA. A D gene is named only where the DNA matches it firmly. Some rows mark clone size as missing; the rest say once, few, many or name a class of expanded clone.

NA	TRBV20-1	NA	TRBJ1-2	CSASGTDGTNYGYTF	TGCAGTGCTAGTGGGACGGATGGGACTAACTATGGCTACACCTTC
NA	TRBV10-3	NA	TRBJ1-1	CAISSGMNTEAFF	TGTGCCATCAGTTCAGGGATGAACACTGAAGCTTTCTTT
NA	TRBV5-5	NA	TRBJ2-3	CASSLAVFHTDTQYF	TGTGCCAGCAGCTTGGCCGTTTTCCACACAGATACGCAGTATTTT
NA	TRBV12-3/TRBV12-4	NA	TRBJ1-1	CASSLTRDTEAFF	TGTGCCAGCAGTTTAACTAGGGACACTGAAGCTTTCTTT
NA	TRBV12-5	NA	TRBJ2-5	CASGLVAGGTQYF	TGTGCTAGTGGTTTGGTCGCAGGCGGGACCCAGTACTTC
few	TRBV28	NA	TRBJ1-1	CASSYPPNTEAFF	TGTGCCAGCAGTTACCCTCCGAACACTGAAGCTTTCTTT
NA	TRBV6-1	NA	TRBJ1-5	CASSEATGFSNQPQHF	TGTGCCAGCAGTGAAGCGACCGGGTTTAGCAATCAGCCCCAGCATTTT
NA	TRBV18	NA	TRBJ1-2	CASSSGWGLRGYTF	TGTGCCAGCTCGAGTGGGTGGGGGTTGCGGGGCTACACCTTC
once	TRBV9	NA	TRBJ2-5	CASSFGVGGETQYF	TGTGCCAGCAGTTTTGGGGTAGGGGGGGAGACCCAGTACTTC
once	TRBV19	NA	TRBJ1-6	CASSIVGDGTPNSPLHF	TGTGCCAGTAGTATAGTCGGGGACGGGACACCAAATTCACCCCTCCACTTT
few	TRBV5-1	NA	TRBJ2-3	CASSLDGATDTQYF	TGCGCCAGCAGCTTGGACGGGGCCACAGATACGCAGTATTTT
NA	TRBV6-2/TRBV6-3	NA	TRBJ1-6	CASSYLSTGYRFTDSPLHF	TGTGCCAGCAGTTACCTCTCGACAGGTTATAGGTTTACGGATTCACCCCTCCACTTT
NA	TRBV10-3	NA	TRBJ1-3	CALGDDGNTIYF	TGTGCCCTCGGGGACGATGGAAACACCATATATTTT
NA	TRBV3-1/TRBV3-2	NA	TRBJ2-7	CASSPSGADYEQYF	TGTGCCAGCAGCCCGTCAGGGGCGGACTACGAGCAGTACTTC
NA	TRBV7-9	NA	TRBJ1-1	CASSLTASEAFF	TGTGCCAGCAGCTTAACAGCGTCTGAAGCTTTCTTT
few	TRBV5-1	NA	TRBJ2-3	CASSLGADTQYF	TGCGCCAGCAGCCTAGGGGCAGATACGCAGTATTTT
once	TRBV5-1	TRBD1	TRBJ2-5	CASSYVRTGPPETQYF	TGCGCCAGCAGCTATGTTAGGACAGGGCCCCCAGAGACCCAGTACTTC
NA	TRBV7-8	TRBD2	TRBJ2-3	CASSPRTRPDTQYF	TGTGCCAGCAGCCCTCGGACTAGACCAGATACGCAGTATTTT
NA	TRBV9	NA	TRBJ2-2	CASSPRTGTGELFF	TGTGCCAGCAGCCCCCGGACGGGCACCGGGGAGCTGTTTTTT
NA	TRBV6-5	TRBD1	TRBJ2-3	CARKTGEPDTQYF	TGTGCCAGGAAAACAGGGGAGCCAGATACGCAGTATTTT
NA	TRBV5-5	NA	TRBJ2-5	CASSLVSETQYF	TGTGCCAGCAGCTTGGTTTCCGAGACCCAGTACTTC
NA	TRBV6-5	TRBD1	TRBJ1-5	CASSLGQGHQPQHF	TGTGCCAGCAGTTTGGGACAGGGCCATCAGCCCCAGCATTTT
NA	TRBV25-1	TRBD2	TRBJ2-5	CASAEREGETQYF	TGTGCCAGCGCTGAGAGGGAGGGAGAGACCCAGTACTTC
NA	TRBV10-3	NA	TRBJ2-1	CAISESGDYNEQFF	TGTGCCATCAGTGAGTCTGGGGACTACAATGAGCAGTTCTTC
NA	TRBV11-2	NA	TRBJ2-3	CASSLGDRTLSTDTQYF	TGTGCCAGCAGCTTAGGGGATAGGACACTCAGCACAGATACGCAGTATTTT
NA	TRBV19	TRBD2	TRBJ2-3	CASVGLAGDTQYF	TGTGCCAGCGTCGGACTAGCGGGGGATACGCAGTATTTT
NA	TRBV5-4	NA	TRBJ1-1	CASSLAGVTEAFF	TGTGCCAGCAGCTTGGCGGGGGTCACTGAAGCTTTCTTT
NA	TRBV19	NA	TRBJ1-1	CASSYDTYTEAFF	TGTGCCAGTAGCTACGACACCTACACTGAAGCTTTCTTT
NA	TRBV7-3	NA	TRBJ2-3	CASSLPGEADTQYF	TGTGCCAGCAGCTTACCGGGGGAGGCAGATACGCAGTATTTT
NA	TRBV18	NA	TRBJ1-5	CASSLGRTNQPQHF	TGTGCCAGCTCGCTGGGGCGGACCAATCAGCCCCAGCATTTT
NA	TRBV5-4	TRBD2	TRBJ2-3	CASSPGLAGGGTQYF	TGTGCCAGCAGCCCGGGACTAGCGGGGGGAGGTACGCAGTATTTT
NA	TRBV5-1	NA	TRBJ1-2	CASRGDINYGYTF	TGCGCCAGCAGAGGGGATATTAACTATGGCTACACCTTC
NA	TRBV18	NA	TRBJ1-1	CASSTDRTNTEAFF	TGTGCCAGCTCAACCGACAGGACGAACACTGAAGCTTTCTTT
NA	TRBV9	TRBD2	TRBJ2-3	CASSSDGGVAGSTQYF	TGTGCCAGCAGCTCGGACGGTGGGGTAGCGGGGTCTACGCAGTATTTT
NA	TRBV6-5	NA	TRBJ1-1	CASSYSGRNTEAFF	TGTGCCAGCAGTTACTCAGGGAGGAACACTGAAGCTTTCTTT
NA	TRBV11-2	TRBD1	TRBJ2-3	CASSYSHRGRTDTQYF	TGTGCCAGCAGTTATTCTCACAGGGGGCGCACAGATACGCAGTATTTT
NA	TRBV3-1/TRBV3-2	TRBD1	TRBJ2-7	CASSPGTGGYEQYF	TGTGCCAGCAGCCCCGGGACAGGGGGCTACGAGCAGTACTTC
NA	TRBV18	NA	TRBJ1-4	CASSPFGLSGNANEKLFF	TGTGCCAGCTCACCATTTGGTCTCTCGGGGAACGCTAATGAAAAACTGTTTTTT
NA	TRBV18	NA	TRBJ1-2	CASSPGPAGVNYGYTF	TGTGCCAGCTCACCAGGTCCGGCAGGGGTAAACTATGGCTACACCTTC
NA	TRBV27	NA	TRBJ2-1	CATYPRGVGNEQFF	TGTGCCACCTATCCCCGGGGAGTTGGTAATGAGCAGTTCTTC
few	TRBV29-1	NA	TRBJ2-6	CSVLLLGSGANVLTF	TGCAGCGTTTTATTATTGGGGTCCGGGGCCAACGTCCTGACTTTC
NA	TRBV28	NA	TRBJ1-1	CASSFIGPRAEAFF	TGTGCCAGCAGTTTTATAGGGCCACGAGCTGAAGCTTTCTTT
NA	TRBV27	NA	TRBJ1-5	CASTDGGSQHF	TGTGCCAGCACTGATGGGGGGTCCCAGCATTTT
NA	TRBV4-1	NA	TRBJ1-4	CASSQVQLQGGVGTNEKLFF	TGCGCCAGCAGCCAAGTTCAATTACAGGGAGGGGTTGGGACTAATGAAAAACTGTTTTTT
few	TRBV5-1	TRBD1	TRBJ2-1	CASSLNGQGAQNEQFF	TGCGCCAGCAGCTTGAATGGGCAGGGGGCTCAGAATGAGCAGTTCTTC
NA	TRBV5-1	NA	TRBJ2-7	CASSLPGTQTYEQYF	TGCGCCAGCAGCTTACCCGGGACGCAGACCTACGAGCAGTACTTC
NA	TRBV19	NA	TRBJ1-1	CASSITQVVGNTEAFF	TGTGCCAGTAGTATCACCCAGGTAGTGGGGAACACTGAAGCTTTCTTT
NA	TRBV18	NA	TRBJ2-6	CASSPATSGANVLTF	TGTGCCAGCTCACCCGCGACCTCTGGGGCCAACGTCCTGACTTTC
NA	TRBV30	NA	TRBJ2-3	CAWSHQRANTQYF	TGTGCCTGGAGCCACCAGAGGGCAAATACGCAGTATTTT
NA	TRBV7-3	TRBD1	TRBJ1-1	CASSLSDRDTEAFF	TGTGCCAGCAGCTTATCGGACAGGGATACTGAAGCTTTCTTT
few	TRBV18	NA	TRBJ1-1	CASSPRSGRDTEAFF	TGTGCCAGCTCACCACGGAGCGGGAGGGACACTGAAGCTTTCTTT
NA	TRBV12-3/TRBV12-4	NA	TRBJ1-2	CASSLGRGYTF	TGTGCCAGCAGTTTGGGGAGAGGCTACACCTTC
NA	TRBV6-6	NA	TRBJ1-2	CASRNRGAYYGYTF	TGTGCCAGCAGAAATAGGGGAGCTTACTATGGCTACACCTTC
NA	TRBV10-3	NA	TRBJ2-3	CAISEPTLVDTQYF	TGTGCCATCAGTGAGCCGACATTGGTAGATACGCAGTATTTT
NA	TRBV3-1/TRBV3-2	NA	TRBJ1-1	CASSQRGGGTEAFF	TGTGCCAGCAGCCAGCGGGGGGGTGGAACTGAAGCTTTCTTT
few	TRBV6-1	NA	TRBJ1-6	CASSENRDSPLHF	TGTGCCAGCAGTGAAAATAGGGATTCACCCCTCCACTTT
NA	TRBV7-9	TRBD2	TRBJ2-2	CASSPREGPFTGELFF	TGTGCCAGCAGCCCGCGGGAGGGGCCGTTCACCGGGGAGCTGTTTTTT
NA	TRBV11-2	NA	TRBJ1-2	CASSLDLAAVSYGYTF	TGTGCCAGCAGCTTAGATTTGGCCGCCGTTAGCTATGGCTACACCTTC